Presented here are 26 T cell receptor beta chains from one specimen sequenced in a study of cytomegalovirus exposure and HLA in healthy donors. It was with 60 Vbeta and 13 Jbeta primers that the PCR ran. Profiled with immunoSEQ multiplex PCR; TCRdb holds only in-frame clones, not every one. This table holds fewer than 250,000 clones, 75% to 90% found once. Source material: PBMCs. Receptors were obtained from a boy aged 2 to 9 in good health and CMV-seronegative.

With respect to this clone: Relative to the germline gene, one junction end is altered; a read error may explain this. V gene TRBV29-1 combines with J gene TRBJ2-3, with TRBD2 matching 8 bases. This CDR3 is 13 amino acids long. The germline V gene encodes CDR1 SQVTM and CDR2 ANQGSEA. Written as DNA, the CDR3 is TGCAGCGTCGAAGCGGGAGCGCTAGATACGCAGTATTTT. Translation gives CSVEAGALDTQYF.

The J gene is TRBJ2-5, the V gene TRBV7-9; 7 bases agree with TRBD1. The J call is uncertain, as TRBJ2-7 better fits the DNA end. Germline V gives CDR1 SEHNR, CDR2 FQNEAQ (reference sequence). The CDR3 loop spans 13 amino acids. The CDR3 sequence is CASSLPGGYEQYF. Written as DNA, the CDR3 is TGTGCCAGCAGCTTACCAGGGGGCTACGAGCAGTACTTC.

V gene TRBV10-2 combines with J gene TRBJ1-6; 7 nucleotides match TRBD1. This CDR3 is 16 amino acids long. Trimming at V came to 3 bases and at J to 10 bases, leaving 12 bases not matched to a gene. From germline, CDR1 is WSHSY and CDR2 SAAADI. CDR3 sequence (DNA): TGCGCCAGCAGTGAATACCCGACAGGGATAGGGTCACCCCTCCACTTT. As protein: CASSEYPTGIGSPLHF.

Here the CDR3 DNA reads TGTGCCAGCAGTGAAGGAGAGCGAGGCTACACCTTC. Its translation: CASSEGERGYTF. This sequence joins TRBV2 and TRBJ1-2; D unresolved. The length of the CDR3 is 12 residues. Trimming took off 1 base at V and 8 bases at J, with 8 bases between the two ends. Germline lookup yields CDR1 SNHLY and CDR2 FYNNEI.

The chain combines TRBV11-2 with TRBJ2-1, with unresolved D. Germline CDR1 SGHAT, CDR2 FQNNGV. The V end lost 1 base, the J end lost 6 bases, and 10 bases lay between the germline ends. There are 14 residues in the CDR3. In DNA, the CDR3 is TGTGCCAGCAGCTTAGCATCTGGGCGCAATGAGCAGTTCTTC. It is translated as CASSLASGRNEQFF.

The rearrangement joins TRBV30 to TRBJ2-7; D is undetermined. Germline V gene sequence: CDR1 GTSNPN, CDR2 SVGIG (reference sequence). Trimming took 5 bases from V and 4 from J, leaving 12 bases between them. There are 12 residues in the CDR3. CDR3 protein: CAWSRLDYEQYF. The DNA for the CDR3 is TGTGCCTGGTCGAGGTTGGATTACGAGCAGTACTTC.

The sample holds one count of this clone. This sequence joins TRBV5-1 and TRBJ2-1, with 8 bases aligning to TRBD2. Germline V CDR1 and CDR2: SGHRS, YFSETQ. Trimming took 0 bases from V and 2 from J; bases not matched to a gene: 1. This CDR3 is 15 amino acids long. The CDR3 nucleotides are TGCGCCAGCAGCTTGGGACTAGCGACCTACAATGAGCAGTTCTTC. The encoded protein is CASSLGLATYNEQFF.

The chain is built from TRBV7-8 and TRBJ2-7; D is undetermined. The germline V and J ends were trimmed by 0 bases and 1 base, with 4 bases remaining between them. The CDR3 contains 13 residues. Germline-derived CDR1 and CDR2 are SGHVS and FQNEAQ. CDR3: CASSLAQSYEQYF. CDR3 sequence (DNA): TGTGCCAGCAGCTTAGCGCAGTCCTACGAGCAGTACTTC.

The chain is built from TRBV7-6 and TRBJ2-7; D ambiguous. Trimming pared 1 base from V and 2 bases from J, leaving 6 bases between. The length of the CDR3 is 13 residues. Germline lookup yields CDR1 SGHVS and CDR2 FNYEAQ. CDR3 nucleotide sequence: TGTGCCAGCAGCTTAGATAGTCCCTACGAGCAGTACTTC. Amino acid sequence: CASSLDSPYEQYF.

This chain links TRBV7-9 with TRBJ2-1, with 10 bases fitting TRBD2. J was trimmed by 1 base and V by 3 bases; bases with no gene match: 12. The CDR3 consists of 19 residues. The germline V gene encodes CDR1 SEHNR and CDR2 FQNEAQ (reference sequence). CDR3 sequence reads: CASSLVLAGVWKSYNEQFF. The CDR3 DNA reads as TGTGCCAGCAGCTTGGTGCTAGCGGGAGTCTGGAAATCCTACAATGAGCAGTTCTTC.

This clone turned up a few times. V usage is TRBV6-1 and J usage is TRBJ2-7; 10 bases agree with TRBD1. Germline V gene data show CDR1 as MNHNS and CDR2 as SASEGT. CDR3 length: 14 amino acids. Trimming took 6 bases from V and 3 from J; bases not matched to a gene: 5. This CDR3 is CASRTRDRGYEQYF. In DNA form, the CDR3 reads TGTGCCAGCAGGACCCGGGACAGGGGCTACGAGCAGTACTTC.

This sequence joins TRBV6-5 and TRBJ1-2; D not certain. The V gene's germline CDR1 is MNHEY and CDR2 SVGAGI. Trimming cost V 6 bases and J 5 bases, with 10 bases left between them. This CDR3 has 12 amino acids. Written as DNA, the CDR3 is TGTGCCAGCAGACGGTTTCCGTATGGCTACACCTTC. As protein: CASRRFPYGYTF.

This chain uses TRBV10-3 with TRBJ2-7; TRBD1 matches 12 bases. Trimming at V came to 3 bases and at J to 4 bases, leaving 10 bases not matched to a gene. Germline CDR1 and CDR2: ENHRY and SYGVKD. The CDR3 is 17 amino acids. The CDR3 nucleotides are TGTGCCATCAGTGATTGGGGACAGGGGGCCAAATTATACGAGCAGTACTTC. This gives the protein CAISDWGQGAKLYEQYF.

The chain has TRBV27 and TRBJ2-2; no clear D gene. V was trimmed by 4 bases and J by 7 bases, leaving 7 bases between them. The CDR3 spans 12 residues. Germline CDR1 and CDR2: MNHEY and SMNVEV (reference sequence). The CDR3 nucleotides are TGTGCCAGCAGTTATCAACTCGGGGAGCTGTTTTTT. Amino acids: CASSYQLGELFF.

The rearrangement joins TRBV18 to TRBJ2-7; D is uncertain. Trimming took 3 bases from V and 3 from J, leaving 12 bases between them. The CDR3 has 14 amino acids. CDR1 and CDR2 (germline): KGHSH, LQKENI. This CDR3 reads CASSPTTNNYEQYF. DNA of the CDR3: TGTGCCAGCTCACCTACGACAAATAACTACGAGCAGTACTTC. Variable domain in full (rest from reference TRBV18 and TRBJ2-7): NAGVMQNPRHLVRRRGQEARLRCSPMKGHSHVYWYRQLPEEGLKFMVYLQKENIIDESGMPKERFSAEFPKEGPSILRIQQVVRGDSAAYFCASSPTTNNYEQYFGPGTRLTVT.

This chain connects TRBV6-1 to TRBJ1-1; 10 bases match TRBD1. CDR1 is MNHNS and CDR2 is SASEGT in the germline V gene. J lost 1 base, V lost 4 bases, and 9 bases had no gene match. CDR3 length: 17 amino acids. The DNA of the CDR3 is TGTGCCAGCAGTGGACCCGGGACAGGGGTTGGGAACACTGAAGCTTTCTTT. This encodes CASSGPGTGVGNTEAFF.

This clone has a single count. The rearrangement uses TRBV27 and TRBJ1-6, with D possibly being TRBD1 (6 bases). Germline loops: CDR1 MNHEY, CDR2 SMNVEV (reference sequence). The CDR3 is made up of 16 amino acids. V was pared by 2 bases and J by 6 bases, with 14 bases between. The CDR3 bases are TGTGCCAGCAGTTTAAAGGGGGGGGCTAGTAATTCACCCCTCCACTTT. It specifies CASSLKGGASNSPLHF.

V usage is TRBV9 and J usage is TRBJ1-3; a possible D gene is TRBD1 (6 bases). This CDR3 is 16 amino acids long. Germline V gene sequence: CDR1 SGDLS, CDR2 YYNGEE. The V end was cut by 3 bases, the J end by 4 bases, with 17 bases between. This CDR3 is CASSGETGTWGNTIYF. The CDR3 DNA reads as TGTGCCAGCAGCGGAGAAACCGGGACATGGGGAAACACCATATATTTT.

This clone was seen a few times. The chain is built from TRBV10-2 and TRBJ2-7; TRBD2 aligns across 13 bases. Per germline, CDR1 WSHSY and CDR2 SAAADI. The CDR3 has 14 amino acids. Trimming removed 6 bases from V and 6 bases from J; junction bases left unmatched: 5. The CDR3 region has the DNA TGCGCCAGCAGAACTAGCGGGGGGGCGGGCGAGCAGTACTTC. Translating gives CASRTSGGAGEQYF.

The chain is built from TRBV30 and TRBJ1-3; D is uncertain. Between the trimmed V and J ends, which lost 5 bases and 9 bases, there was a span of 17 bases. CDR1 is GTSNPN, CDR2 SVGIG, per germline (reference sequence). The CDR3 length is 13 residues. CDR3 loop: CAWFAGREGTIYF. CDR3 DNA: TGTGCCTGGTTCGCAGGTCGGGAAGGCACCATATATTTT.

The V gene is TRBV4-2, the J gene TRBJ2-7; unclear D gene. The CDR3 runs to 13 residues. Trimming took off 0 bases at V and 1 base at J, with 4 bases between the two ends. Germline-derived CDR1 and CDR2 are LGHNA and YNFKEQ. The CDR3 here is CASSQDSSYEQYF. The CDR3 DNA follows: TGTGCCAGCAGCCAAGATTCATCCTACGAGCAGTACTTC.

CDR3: CASSFRDREPQYF. The CDR3 DNA sequence: TGTGCCAGCAGTTTCCGGGACAGGGAACCCCAGTACTTC. V gene TRBV27 combines with J gene TRBJ2-5; 9 nucleotides align to TRBD1. J was trimmed by 9 bases and V by 3 bases; bases with no gene match: 5. Germline CDR1 is MNHEY and CDR2 is SMNVEV (reference sequence). The length of the CDR3 is 13 residues.

On this clone: At the DNA level, this CDR3 is encoded by other sequences in the same sample as well. The V and J genes are TRBV28 and TRBJ1-5; maybe TRBD1 (6 bases). Germline lookup yields CDR1 MDHEN and CDR2 SYDVKM. V was clipped by 3 bases and J by 7 bases, with 7 bases between them. The CDR3 is made up of 12 amino acids. In nucleotides, the CDR3 is TGTGCCAGCAGTTTGACAGGCCAGCCCCAGCATTTT. This codes for CASSLTGQPQHF.

This clone came up a few times. V gene TRBV5-1 combines with J gene TRBJ1-1, with D possibly matching TRBD1 (5 bases). The CDR3 has 16 residues. Germline V gene lookup returns CDR1 SGHRS and CDR2 YFSETQ. The ends were cut back, 1 base at V and 3 bases at J, with 16 bases in the middle. DNA for the CDR3: TGCGCCAGCAGCTTGTTCTGGGGAAAAGGGGACACTGAAGCTTTCTTT. Its translation is CASSLFWGKGDTEAFF.

V is TRBV14 and J is TRBJ2-7; D may be TRBD1 (6 bases). Per germline, CDR1 SGHDN and CDR2 FVKESK. CDR3 length: 14 amino acids. V dropped 4 bases and J dropped 3 bases, with 13 bases sitting between them. The CDR3: CASSLRGQIYEQYF. CDR3 DNA: TGTGCCAGCAGCCTCCGTGGACAGATCTACGAGCAGTACTTC.

V and J are TRBV19 and TRBJ1-1, with D unresolved. CDR1 and CDR2 from the germline V gene are LNHDA and SQIVND (reference sequence). This CDR3 has 16 amino acids. V shed 7 bases and J shed 1 base, with 19 bases lying between them. The chain's CDR3 is CASTTGRQRWNTEAFF. Here the CDR3 DNA reads TGTGCCAGTACCACTGGGAGGCAGCGGTGGAACACTGAAGCTTTCTTT.